This TCR beta chain was sequenced for a study of a mutant IDH1 vaccine in newly diagnosed glioma. V lost 3 bases, J lost 4 bases, and 7 bases lay in between. Per the germline V gene, CDR1 is SQVTM and CDR2 is ANQGSEA. This CDR3 contains 11 residues. About this clone itself: The antigen remains unidentified.

Documented time point: week 11, during vaccination. One vaccine dose held 300 ug of mutant IDH1 20-mer peptide and came with topical imiquimod. Using immunoSEQ multiplex PCR, the repertoire was profiled, and TCRdb retains in-frame clones only, with some absent. The sample lists roughly 120,000 clones, roughly 77% occurring once. The TCR sequence derives from a man in his forties with glioma. The sample was PBMCs, taken from a glioma patient whose treatment included an IDH1 peptide vaccine. The gene calls are TRBV29-1 and TRBJ2-7; no reliable D call. CDR3 sequence: CSVDDGYEQYF. CDR3 bases: TGCAGCGTTGACGACGGATACGAGCAGTACTTC.